The following is a TCR beta chain sequence with its context. Original processing notes: Estimation of nucleated cell counts relied on the amplification of reference gene primers. The assay was immunoSEQ multiplex PCR, and TCRdb's table has in-frame clones only and misses some. V and J calls and clone size are as listed in that table; D and trimming were resolved from the DNA. The data hold approximately 110,000 clones, with 70% to 90% observed a single time. V gave up 1 base and J gave up 1 base; unmatched junction bases: 3. This CDR3 is built from 14 residues. CDR1 GTSNPN and CDR2 SVGIG come from the germline V gene (reference sequence). This entry belongs to a study of blood T cell repertoires in COVID-19. Whole-study context: Whether acute or convalescent, the COVID-19 samples came from the United States, Italy and Spain. From T cells, B-cell-depleted T cells, or PBMCs came the material, which was cDNA or gDNA.

This clonotype was sampled from a woman aged 45-65 years with active or convalescent COVID-19. Sequenced sample: peripheral blood. The chain is built from TRBV30 and TRBJ2-5, with 7 nucleotides matching TRBD1. DNA of the CDR3: TGTGCCTGGAGTGCAGGGACAGTCCAAGAGACCCAGTACTTC. This translates into CAWSAGTVQETQYF.